What follows are 9 T cell receptor beta chains derived from one specimen sequenced in a study of blood T cell repertoires in COVID-19. Method: immunoSEQ multiplex PCR; TCRdb's copy keeps in-frame clones and lacks some. The data hold some 29,000 clones, with around four fifths observed a single time. Sequencing was carried out using peripheral blood. Every receptor here comes from a man between 65 and 85 years old with acute or convalescent COVID-19.

The gene calls are TRBV6-5 and TRBJ1-6; unclear D gene. Trimming stripped 8 bases from V and 7 bases from J, with 18 bases between. CDR1 is MNHEY, CDR2 SVGAGI, per germline. The length of the CDR3 is 15 residues. CDR3 coding DNA: TGTGCCAGCCAGACCCTACTAACCGACAATTCACCCCTCCACTTT. Translated: CASQTLLTDNSPLHF.

The rearrangement links TRBV28 to TRBJ1-2, with D possibly matching TRBD1 (5 bases). Germline assignment: CDR1 MDHEN and CDR2 SYDVKM. The CDR3 covers 13 residues. Trimming shortened V by 6 bases and J by 2 bases, and 10 bases separated the two germline ends. The CDR3 DNA follows: TGTGCCAGCAGCCTCACAGGCAACTATGGCTACACCTTC. Protein sequence: CASSLTGNYGYTF.

The chain uses TRBV9 and TRBJ2-2, with 13 bases fitting TRBD2. With V trimmed by 4 bases and J by 7 bases, 7 bases remained unmatched. CDR1 and CDR2 (germline): SGDLS, YYNGEE. CDR3 length: 16 residues. CDR3 DNA sequence: TGTGCCAGCAGCCCCCGACTAGCGGGAGGTGACGGGGAGCTGTTTTTT. This translates into CASSPRLAGGDGELFF.

This chain joins TRBV5-1 and TRBJ1-1, with TRBD1 matching over 8 bases. Germline loops: CDR1 SGHRS, CDR2 YFSETQ. This CDR3 spans 18 amino acids. Unmatched junction bases numbered 21, after V lost 5 bases and J lost 6 bases. CDR3 protein: CASSALDRVYLDGAEAFF. Here the CDR3 DNA reads TGCGCCAGCAGTGCCTTGGACAGGGTCTATTTGGATGGTGCTGAAGCTTTCTTT.

The chain carries TRBV5-6 and TRBJ2-4, with D maybe TRBD2 (5 bases). Trimming left V 1 base short and J 0 bases short, with 20 bases between. The CDR3 extends over 19 amino acids. CDR1 SGHDT and CDR2 YYEEEE come from the germline V gene. The CDR3 region has the DNA TGTGCCAGCAGCTTGTTCGGGTTGTCGGGGAAGCTAGCCAAAAACATTCAGTACTTC. It codes for CASSLFGLSGKLAKNIQYF.

The rearrangement joins TRBV10-3 to TRBJ2-3, with TRBD2 matching 10 bases. J lost 4 bases, V lost 4 bases, and 5 bases had no gene match. The CDR3 totals 15 residues. From germline, CDR1 is ENHRY and CDR2 SYGVKD. CDR3 in DNA: TGTGCCATCAGTGCCCTAGCGGGAGCACCAGATACGCAGTATTTT. Translating gives CAISALAGAPDTQYF.

The V call is TRBV2, the J call TRBJ1-2; D not certain. V was clipped by 5 bases and J by 7 bases, with 8 bases between them. CDR1 SNHLY and CDR2 FYNNEI come from the germline V gene. There are 11 residues in the CDR3. This CDR3 is CASSSEIGYTF. CDR3 in DNA: TGTGCCAGCAGTTCAGAAATTGGCTACACCTTC.

The V and J genes are TRBV3-1 (or the pseudogene TRBV3-2) and TRBJ1-5; D call uncertain. V shed 5 bases and J shed 1 base, with 9 bases lying between them. This CDR3 has 14 residues. In germline, CDR1 is LGHDT, CDR2 YNNKEL (reference sequence). This chain's CDR3 is CASSSHRSNQPQHF. The CDR3 bases are TGTGCCAGCAGCTCTCACAGAAGCAATCAGCCCCAGCATTTT.

Here the CDR3 reads CASSPDTGLAGRTGELFF. CDR3 nucleotides: TGTGCCAGCAGCCCTGACACGGGACTAGCGGGACGCACCGGGGAGCTGTTTTTT. The chain recombines TRBV5-6 with TRBJ2-2; 13 nucleotides match TRBD2. Unmatched junction bases numbered 10, after V lost 4 bases and J lost 4 bases. Per germline, CDR1 SGHDT and CDR2 YYEEEE. The CDR3 extends over 18 amino acids. Using reference TRBV5-6 and TRBJ2-2 for the parts outside the CDR3, the full variable domain is DAGVTQSPTHLIKTRGQQVTLRCSPKSGHDTVSWYQQALGQGPQFIFQYYEEEERQRGNFPDRFSGHQFPNYSSELNVNALLLGDSALYLCASSPDTGLAGRTGELFFGEGSRLTVL.